This TCR beta chain comes out of a study of cytomegalovirus exposure and HLA in healthy donors. Overall study context: There were 90 million to 130 million unique TCR beta sequences, drawn from about 179 million T cells, in an earlier analysis. Overall study findings and caveats: Most subjects had HLA-A and HLA-B alleles reportedly predicted accurately by TCR beta sequences. Researchers left out some V segments, among them TRBV6-2 and TRBV6-3, as indistinguishable.

PCR amplification relied on 60 Vbeta primers (plus 13 Jbeta primers). Sequencing was performed with immunoSEQ multiplex PCR; in TCRdb, only in-frame clones are kept and a portion is missing. The data contain over 150,000 clones, approximately 76% of them seen just once; the ten biggest clones take up around 1.4%. As concerns this clone: Its antigen is as yet unknown.

CDR3 size: 14 residues. Germline CDR1 MDHEN, CDR2 SYDVKM. V shed 6 bases and J 3 bases; nucleotides not matched to a gene: 5. This chain connects TRBV28 to TRBJ2-7, with TRBD2 identical over 10 bases. The TCR sequence derives from a man in his fifties or sixties in good health and CMV-seronegative. The specimen sequenced was PBMCs. This CDR3 is CASRKGLAVYEQYF. The CDR3 DNA is TGTGCCAGCAGAAAAGGACTAGCGGTCTACGAGCAGTACTTC.